These T cell receptor beta chains were read from a single sample in a study of CD8 T cells in ankylosing spondylitis. TCRdb ran MiXCR on the 5' RACE reads and lists one entry per CDR3 protein. The sample records 150,000 or so distinct CDR3 sequences, just over 9.5% being singletons. Sequenced: blood, either unsorted or a sorted T cell fraction (not recorded which). The receptors derive from a female donor with ankylosing spondylitis or in good health (not recorded which). CDR3s include the opening cysteine and the closing phenylalanine or tryptophan. Each record gives: D gene, clone size, J gene, V gene, CDR3 DNA, CDR3 protein. D genes are given only for firm matches. Rows may omit the clone size; those that give it use once, few, many or a size class.

.	many	TRBJ1-1	TRBV5-1	TGCGCCAGCACCCACGGGGGGGACGACAAGGAGGGCACTGAAGCTTTCTTT	CASTHGGDDKEGTEAFF
TRBD1	.	TRBJ2-3	TRBV12-3/TRBV12-4	TGTGCCAGCAGTTTAGTGCCTGGACAGGGGCCTAGCACAGATACGCAGTATTTT	CASSLVPGQGPSTDTQYF
.	few	TRBJ1-1	TRBV7-9	TGTGCCAGCAGCTTACTAGGGAAAACTGAAGCTTTCTTT	CASSLLGKTEAFF
TRBD2	.	TRBJ2-5	TRBV14	TGTGCCAGCAGCCAAGGTAGCGGGATCCAAGAGACCCAGTACTTC	CASSQGSGIQETQYF
.	.	TRBJ2-1	TRBV11-2	TGTGCCAGCAGCTTAGACGGGTCTAGCTCCTACAATGAGCAGTTCTTC	CASSLDGSSSYNEQFF
.	.	TRBJ2-3	TRBV27	TGTGCCAGCAGTACGAAAGATACGCAGTATTTT	CASSTKDTQYF
.	.	TRBJ2-7	TRBV4-3	TGCGCCAGCAGCCTGGGTCTACACAGTTCTTTTTACGAGCAGTACTTC	CASSLGLHSSFYEQYF
.	few	TRBJ2-2	TRBV2	TGTGCCAGCAGTGAAGAGACATCATTAACCGGGGAGCTGTTTTTT	CASSEETSLTGELFF
TRBD2	medium-sized	TRBJ2-1	TRBV29-1	TGCAGCGTTGTAGCGGGAGGGCCTAAAATTTCCTACAATGAGCAGTTCTTC	CSVVAGGPKISYNEQFF
TRBD1	.	TRBJ1-3	TRBV5-6	TGTGCCAGCAGCTACTCCGGGACAGGGGCTGGAAACACCATATATTTT	CASSYSGTGAGNTIYF
TRBD2	.	TRBJ2-3	TRBV3-1	TGTGCCAGCAGCCCCAGCGGGAGTATAGATACGCAGTATTTT	CASSPSGSIDTQYF
.	many	TRBJ2-7	TRBV4-3	TGCGCCAGCAGCCAAGCAGGGTCAGTGAAGTCCTACGAGCAGTACTTC	CASSQAGSVKSYEQYF
TRBD1	.	TRBJ2-5	TRBV12-3/TRBV12-4	TGTGCCAGCAGTCCCCGCGGGACAGGGGAGTGGGGCCAAGAGACCCAGTACTTC	CASSPRGTGEWGQETQYF
.	few	TRBJ2-7	TRBV7-9	TGTGCCAGCAGCTTATCAGCGGGGACAAACGAGCAGTACTTC	CASSLSAGTNEQYF
.	.	TRBJ1-1	TRBV4-2	TGTGCCAGCAGCCAAGATAGAGACACTGAAGCTTTCTTT	CASSQDRDTEAFF
.	.	TRBJ2-7	TRBV12-3/TRBV12-4	TGTGCCAGCAGCTGGGACCTAGGGAGATCCTACGAGCAGTACTTC	CASSWDLGRSYEQYF
.	.	TRBJ2-2	TRBV20-1	TGCAGTGCTAGAGGGCGGGGCACCGGGGAGCTGTTTTTT	CSARGRGTGELFF
.	.	TRBJ1-6	TRBV4-1	TGCGCCAGCAGCATACGGAGCTCCTATAATTCACCCCTCCACTTT	CASSIRSSYNSPLHF
.	.	TRBJ2-1	TRBV5-5	TGTGCCAGCAGCTTGGCCGAGGGAGGCGAGCAGTTCTTC	CASSLAEGGEQFF
.	many	TRBJ2-1	TRBV5-6	TGTGCCAGCAGCTTGGGTGGGAGGTACAATGAGCAGTTCTTC	CASSLGGRYNEQFF
.	once	TRBJ2-5	TRBV5-5	TGTGCCAGGAGCCCGGGGGACATGGAGACCCAGTACTTC	CARSPGDMETQYF
.	.	TRBJ1-2	TRBV5-4	TGTGCCAGCAGCTCCCCCATAGGCGGAGACTATGGCTACACCTTC	CASSSPIGGDYGYTF
.	many	TRBJ2-7	TRBV14	TGTGCCAGCAGCCAGGTTTGGGGCGAGCAGTACTTC	CASSQVWGEQYF
.	.	TRBJ2-1	TRBV11-2	TGTGCCAGCACTCTGGGGGAGTACAATGAGCAGTTCTTC	CASTLGEYNEQFF
.	.	TRBJ2-1	TRBV19	TGTGCCAGTAGTATAGATCACGGCTACAATGAGCAGTTCTTC	CASSIDHGYNEQFF
.	.	TRBJ2-7	TRBV6-5	TGTGCCAGCAGTCTACGAGGGGCTGCCTACGAGCAGTACTTC	CASSLRGAAYEQYF
TRBD2	few	TRBJ2-5	TRBV7-6	TGTGCCAGCAGCTTAGGGGCATTGGGGACTAGCGGGAGCGGTCAAGAGACCCAGTACTTC	CASSLGALGTSGSGQETQYF
.	.	TRBJ2-3	TRBV12-3/TRBV12-4	TGTGCCAGCAGTTTTGGTCAGCCTCCGCTGGCGCAGTATTTT	CASSFGQPPLAQYF
.	few	TRBJ2-2	TRBV3-1	TGTGCCTCCCGAGGGAAAGCTCCTAACACCGGGGAGCTGTTTTTT	CASRGKAPNTGELFF
.	many	TRBJ1-2	TRBV5-1	TGCGCCAGCAGCTTGGACAGCCCGGAAGGCTACACCTTC	CASSLDSPEGYTF
.	.	TRBJ2-2	TRBV6-5	TGTGCCAGCAGTTACTCCCTGGGCGGGGACACCGGGGAGCTGTTTTTT	CASSYSLGGDTGELFF
.	.	TRBJ2-2	TRBV7-7	TGTGCTATTCAGGACCCATCGAACACCGGGGAGCTGTTTTTT	CAIQDPSNTGELFF